This T cell receptor beta chain emerged from a study of blood T cell repertoires in COVID-19. Produced via immunoSEQ multiplex PCR; TCRdb's table is partial and in-frame only. The table has around 280,000 clones, approximately 83% seen once. V lost 5 bases to trimming and J lost 10 bases; unmatched junction nucleotides: 13. The germline gives CDR1 SGHTA, CDR2 FQGNSA. This CDR3 is built from 15 residues. V usage is TRBV7-2 and J usage is TRBJ2-5; 10 positions match TRBD2. The sequenced sample was peripheral blood. The sequence was obtained from a woman aged 25 to 39 who had recovered from COVID-19. Here the CDR3 DNA reads TGTGCCAGCAGCCCGCAAGGTCGGCTAGCGGGGGACCAGTACTTC. Translating gives CASSPQGRLAGDQYF.